This T cell receptor (beta chain) was recovered during a study of CD8 T cells in acute hepatitis C reinfection. Across the study: TCRbeta of HCV NS3-1073-specific CD8+ T cells was profiled.

The CDR3 covers 15 residues. The germline V gene has CDR1 SGDLS and CDR2 YYNGEE. The junction had 4 bases not matched to a gene; V was cut back by 0 bases and J by 5 bases. Time point meaning: naive CD8 control sorted from an acute-time-point sample. The protocol was immunoSEQ multiplex PCR, while the TCRdb copy is restricted to in-frame clones and leaves out a portion. The sample has approximately 39,000 clones, just under 90% seen once; the top ten hold more than 0.4%. The source material was naive CD8+ T cells from PBMCs. The V and J genes are TRBV9 and TRBJ2-7; 11 bases are a match to TRBD1. The sequence came from a man younger than 40 with chronic hepatitis C. The CDR3 DNA sequence: TGTGCCAGCAGCGTAGGGGGACAGGGGGGAGACGAGCAGTACTTC. Translation: CASSVGGQGGDEQYF.